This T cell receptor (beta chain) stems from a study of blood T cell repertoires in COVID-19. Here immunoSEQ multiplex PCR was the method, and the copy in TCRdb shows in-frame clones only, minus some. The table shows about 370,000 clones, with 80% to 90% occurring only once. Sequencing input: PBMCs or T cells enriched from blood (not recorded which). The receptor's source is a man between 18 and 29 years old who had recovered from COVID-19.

CDR3 DNA: TGTGCCAGTAGTATGAGTTTTGAAGCTTTCTTT. Amino acids: CASSMSFEAFF. V is TRBV19 and J is TRBJ1-1; D not certain. Between the trimmed V and J ends, which lost 3 bases and 7 bases, there was a span of 6 bases. CDR1 and CDR2 from the germline V gene are LNHDA and SQIVND (reference sequence). This CDR3 spans 11 amino acids.